This T cell receptor beta chain was found in a study of blood T cells in healthy people across ages (dated by TCRdb to between 2014 and 2016). About the investigation overall: In model experiments, roughly one uniquely barcoded TCR beta cDNA molecule per two T cells was captured by template switching. To track age-related changes in TCR beta repertoire diversity, the study relied on deep sequencing normalized with unique cDNA molecular identifiers. The donors were split into four age groups: young (average roughly 15 years), middle-aged (nearly 40), aged (more than 60) and long-lived (under 85). To avoid experimental bias, donors of different ages were spread randomly across the sequencing lanes. Using the same blood draw, the study looked at two additional independent replicas of 1 million unique cDNA reads for two donors, one aged 18 to 30 and the other aged 80 or older.

The protocol used for the library was 5' RACE. TCRdb lists the instrument as Illumina HiSeq 2500. A second 7 to 11 cycle PCR used a sample-barcoded 5' primer and a J-beta primer mix. Each TCR beta cDNA molecule received a unique molecular identifier from a template-switch 5' adaptor carrying 12 random nucleotides. At least 3 million CDR3-containing paired-end reads were obtained from each sample. The Mint cDNA synthesis kit, primed by a TRBC-specific oligonucleotide, was used to synthesize first-strand cDNA from all RNA. Following uracil-DNA glycosylase treatment, all cDNA underwent a first 18-cycle PCR with the universal primers M1SS and BC2_uni_R. In the source study's methods: For normalization, 1 million high-quality reads were randomly selected from each sample, with every read carrying a distinct molecular identifier. Instead of being binned into consensus sequences, reads with shared molecular identifiers were discarded. MiTCR, set to a Q25 quality threshold and the strictest error-elimination algorithm, was used for CDR3 identification, clonotype clustering and error correction. A nonparametric unseen species model with Euler transformation was used to estimate lower-bound total TCR beta diversity. TCRdb redid the processing of the public reads, applying fastp at Q25 and MiXCR, and retained in-frame beta chains. Records with the same CDR3 protein are collapsed into one entry carrying the most frequent genes and DNA. TCRdb, not the authors, supplied the V and J calls. This sample holds 1.5 million to 2 million distinct CDR3 sequences; about 49% were observed only once. The ten most abundant clones make up approximately 2.1% of the sample.

V trim: 6 bases; J trim: 7 bases; unmatched bases: 3. Taken from the germline V gene, the CDR1 and CDR2 loops are SGHTA and FQGNSA. Spanning cysteine to phenylalanine, the CDR3 consists of 12 amino acids. The sequence is cut down to CDR3 DNA, 36 bases in frame from base 1. This clonotype was counted a few times. The antigen it recognizes is unknown. No base quality values were provided; no much bigger clone lies one nucleotide off. What the work shows at the level of the full study, not this receptor alone: Because profiling used bulk unsorted PBMCs, naive and antigen-experienced compartments could not be compared conclusively. Total diversity estimates from one million sequenced T cells were considered lower bounds and underestimates. Observed TCR beta diversity per million T cells fell roughly linearly with age, and a significant reduction was already apparent by age about 38. Compared with the aged group, the long-lived group had more naive CD4+ T cells, fewer expanded clones and increased TCR diversity, a pattern suggesting age selection. Because the CMV infection status of the donors was unknown, age-related changes in expanded clonotypes may potentially have been confounded. The percentage of naive T cells measured by flow cytometry correlated strongly with observed TCR beta diversity.

Donors were a few dozen systemically healthy Caucasian individuals from Russia aged roughly 6 to 90 years. Each donor gave roughly 11 milliliters of peripheral blood, drawn into EDTA-treated Vacutainer tubes. Ficoll-Paque density-gradient centrifugation was used to isolate PBMCs, with at least 6.5 million per sample. Trizol reagent was used to extract total RNA from PBMCs, with at least 6 micrograms per sample. For every donor, flow cytometry on a PBMC aliquot measured the percentage of naive CD45RAhigh/CD27high T cells. The chain is assembled from TRBV7-2 and TRBJ2-4; 7 bases in between match TRBD2. Specimen: blood. This receptor was obtained from a woman aged 40 to 49 in good health. The sequence in DNA is TGTGCCAGCAGTACTAGCGCTAACATTCAGTACTTC. It translates to CASSTSANIQYF.